This passage covers 10 T cell receptor beta chains from one sample sequenced in a study of OX40 agonist ivuxolimab in advanced cancers. Produced via immunoSEQ multiplex PCR; TCRdb's table is partial and in-frame only. Here the sample spans under 40,000 clones, approximately 87% being singletons. Material: CD4+ or CD8+ T cells sorted from blood, obtained in a trial of the OX40 agonist ivuxolimab. The receptors shown here come from an adult with an advanced solid tumor such as melanoma, head and neck, liver or kidney cancer.

The rearrangement uses TRBV27 and TRBJ2-1; 10 nucleotides agree with TRBD2. The trim removed 3 bases at V and 4 bases at J, leaving 9 bases unmatched. The CDR3 is 17 amino acids. CDR1 MNHEY and CDR2 SMNVEV come from the germline V gene (reference sequence). The CDR3 region has the DNA TGTGCCAGCAGTTTGATCAGCGGGGGGGCTAGGTACAATGAGCAGTTCTTC. Translating it yields CASSLISGGARYNEQFF.

The CDR3 region is CASSQVPDQPQHF. Written as DNA, the CDR3 is TGCGCCAGCAGCCAAGTCCCGGACCAGCCCCAGCATTTT. V usage is TRBV4-1 and J usage is TRBJ1-5, with D unclear. The CDR3 is 13 residues long. V was clipped by 1 base and J by 7 bases, with 8 bases between them. Looked up from germline, CDR1 is MGHRA and CDR2 is YSYEKL.

The chain has TRBV2 and TRBJ2-5; TRBD1 matches at 8 bases. The CDR3 sequence is 15 residues long. Germline-derived CDR1 and CDR2 are SNHLY and FYNNEI. Trimming removed 8 bases from V and 2 bases from J; junction bases left unmatched: 10. The CDR3 region has the DNA TGTGCCAGCTTCTACAGGGGGAAGGTACAAGAGACCCAGTACTTC. Translation gives CASFYRGKVQETQYF.

The chain recombines TRBV6-5 with TRBJ2-5; D possibly corresponds to TRBD1 (6 bases). Germline V lookup: CDR1 MNHEY, CDR2 SVGAGI. The CDR3 length is 14 residues. V was cut by 6 bases and J by 5 bases, with 16 bases left in between. For the CDR3, the DNA is TGTGCCAGCAGACCTCTACAGGGTTTGGAGACCCAGTACTTC. This gives the protein CASRPLQGLETQYF.

The chain is built from TRBV7-6 and TRBJ2-7; no reliable D call. V lost 3 bases and J 2 bases, leaving 17 bases between the germline ends. The CDR3 length is 16 residues. The germline gives CDR1 SGHVS, CDR2 FNYEAQ. The CDR3 bases are TGTGCCAGCAGCTTGGAAGCGTATGGTGGGGCCTACGAGCAGTACTTC. The encoded protein is CASSLEAYGGAYEQYF.

The chain recombines TRBV7-9 with TRBJ1-1; 7 bases line up with TRBD1. The CDR3 is 15 amino acids. Germline CDR1 reads SEHNR; CDR2 reads FQNEAQ (reference sequence). With 7 bases clipped from V and 4 bases from J, the junction kept 12 bases outside the gene matches. CDR3 bases: TGTGCCAGCAACAATAACGACAGGGCGGGCACTGAAGCTTTCTTT. It encodes CASNNNDRAGTEAFF.

This sequence joins TRBV18 and TRBJ2-2, with D possibly being TRBD1 or TRBD2 (5 bases each). Trimming removed 3 bases from V and 2 bases from J, with 7 bases in between. Germline loops: CDR1 KGHSH, CDR2 LQKENI. The CDR3 runs 14 residues. CDR3: CASSPGGNTGELFF. CDR3 sequence (DNA): TGTGCCAGCTCACCTGGGGGAAACACCGGGGAGCTGTTTTTT. Combining the CDR3 with reference TRBV18 and TRBJ2-2 gives the whole variable domain NAGVMQNPRHLVRRRGQEARLRCSPMKGHSHVYWYRQLPEEGLKFMVYLQKENIIDESGMPKERFSAEFPKEGPSILRIQQVVRGDSAAYFCASSPGGNTGELFFGEGSRLTVL.

The genes are TRBV19 and TRBJ1-1, with 7 bases identical to TRBD1. Germline V CDR1 and CDR2: LNHDA, SQIVND (reference sequence). With V trimmed by 1 base and J by 6 bases, 11 bases remained unmatched. The CDR3 has 16 amino acids. In nucleotides, the CDR3 is TGTGCCAGTAGTATAGTTGCAGGGGGAGGCGTCCCTGAAGCTTTCTTT. Translated: CASSIVAGGGVPEAFF.

V and J are TRBV7-9 and TRBJ2-7; D unresolved. V lost 6 bases, J lost 6 bases, and 21 bases lay in between. This CDR3 is 15 amino acids long. Germline V gene lookup returns CDR1 SEHNR and CDR2 FQNEAQ (reference sequence). CDR3 in amino acids: CASSPLPSPTLEQYF. CDR3 bases: TGTGCCAGCAGTCCCCTCCCAAGTCCGACCCTCGAGCAGTACTTC.

This chain connects TRBV25-1 to TRBJ2-2; the D gene is possibly TRBD2 (5 bases). Trimming cost V 7 bases and J 6 bases, with 15 bases left between them. Germline V gene data show CDR1 as MGHDK and CDR2 as SYGVNS. The CDR3 consists of 14 residues. CDR3 nucleotides: TGTGCCAGCACATGGGCTAGCCCCGCCGGGGAGCTGTTTTTT. Its translation: CASTWASPAGELFF.